This passage covers 10 T cell receptor beta chains from one sample sequenced in a study of lymphopenia after photon versus proton radiotherapy. Produced via immunoSEQ multiplex PCR; TCRdb's table is partial and in-frame only. The repertoire holds 160,000 or so clones, 75% to 90% seen once, with around 4.7% in the top ten. The material was peripheral blood, obtained from a patient treated with photon-based radiotherapy. Every receptor here comes from a man in his fifties with gastric cancer.

The chain links TRBV6-5 to TRBJ2-7; 7 bases line up with TRBD2. CDR1 is MNHEY and CDR2 is SVGAGI in the germline V gene. V shed 6 bases and J 0 bases; nucleotides not matched to a gene: 8. This CDR3 has 15 amino acids. The CDR3 loop reads CASSPGLGLSYEQYF. Here the CDR3 DNA reads TGTGCCAGCAGCCCCGGACTAGGCCTCTCCTACGAGCAGTACTTC.

The chain couples TRBV9 to TRBJ1-1; weak D call: TRBD1 (6 bases). V was pared by 6 bases and J by 0 bases, with 18 bases between. The CDR3 contains 16 residues. Germline V lookup: CDR1 SGDLS, CDR2 YYNGEE. DNA for the CDR3: TGTGCCAGCACTGAGGGGACAAGTCTAATGAACACTGAAGCTTTCTTT. It is translated as CASTEGTSLMNTEAFF.

This clone was counted only a few times. V and J are TRBV28 and TRBJ2-3; D unresolved. CDR3 length: 17 amino acids. Trimming removed 5 bases from V and 4 bases from J, with 22 bases in between. The germline CDR1 and CDR2 sequences are MDHEN and SYDVKM. The CDR3 protein is CASSNFLRVRESDTQYF. In DNA form, the CDR3 reads TGTGCCAGCAGTAACTTCCTCCGGGTCCGAGAGTCAGATACGCAGTATTTT.

The chain uses TRBV6-1 and TRBJ2-7; D is unclear. V was shortened by 4 bases and J by 7 bases, with 11 bases between the two germline ends. The length of the CDR3 is 12 residues. Germline CDR1 and CDR2: MNHNS and SASEGT. The CDR3 loop reads CASSVGYYEQYF. The CDR3, as DNA: TGTGCCAGCAGTGTAGGTTACTATGAGCAGTACTTC.

Here the CDR3 reads CASSHPISSARRTPSYNEQFF. CDR3 DNA: TGCGCCAGCAGCCATCCTATTTCCTCAGCGCGGAGAACCCCCTCCTACAATGAGCAGTTCTTC. The chain joins TRBV5-1 to TRBJ2-1; D is ambiguous. V was clipped by 4 bases and J by 0 bases, with 29 bases between them. Germline V lookup: CDR1 SGHRS, CDR2 YFSETQ. The CDR3 is 21 residues long.

The rearrangement links TRBV27 to TRBJ2-7; TRBD1 matches at 7 bases. In germline, CDR1 is MNHEY, CDR2 SMNVEV (reference sequence). The junction had 8 bases not matched to a gene; V was cut back by 6 bases and J by 0 bases. The CDR3 length is 15 residues. The CDR3 region is CASSSRTGVSYEQYF. CDR3 DNA: TGTGCCAGCAGCTCTAGGACAGGCGTCTCCTACGAGCAGTACTTC.

This rearrangement joins TRBV28 to TRBJ2-7; possibly TRBD1 or TRBD2 for D (5 bases each). Germline lookup yields CDR1 MDHEN and CDR2 SYDVKM. The CDR3 has 13 residues. Trimming left V 6 bases short and J 5 bases short, with 14 bases between. This chain's CDR3 is CASSTGTPNEQYF. CDR3 nucleotide sequence: TGTGCCAGCAGCACCGGGACCCCCAACGAGCAGTACTTC. The full variable domain, rest sourced from reference TRBV28 and TRBJ2-7, is DVKVTQSSRYLVKRTGEKVFLECVQDMDHENMFWYRQDPGLGLRLIYFSYDVKMKEKGDIPEGYSVSREKKERFSLILESASTNQTSMYLCASSTGTPNEQYFGPGTRLTVT.

V is TRBV25-1 and J is TRBJ2-1, with TRBD2 identical over 9 bases. CDR1 MGHDK and CDR2 SYGVNS come from the germline V gene. Losses at the gene ends were 5 bases for V and 4 bases for J; bases not matched to a gene: 3. This CDR3 is built from 14 residues. CDR3 sequence: CASSKREAYNEQFF. The DNA of the CDR3 is TGTGCCAGCAGTAAGCGGGAGGCTTACAATGAGCAGTTCTTC.

This clone was counted a single time. V and J are TRBV18 and TRBJ1-1, with TRBD1 matching 10 bases. The CDR3 loop spans 14 amino acids. Trimming cost V 3 bases and J 5 bases; bases outside gene matches: 3. Germline V gene data show CDR1 as KGHSH and CDR2 as LQKENI. CDR3 in amino acids: CASSPGQGKTEAFF. The CDR3 nucleotides are TGTGCCAGCTCACCGGGACAGGGGAAGACTGAAGCTTTCTTT.

The J gene is TRBJ1-5, the V gene TRBV7-9; no clear D. V lost 4 bases and J lost 0, with 7 bases in between. CDR3 length: 14 amino acids. The germline V gene encodes CDR1 SEHNR and CDR2 FQNEAQ (reference sequence). CDR3 residues: CASSSFRSNQPQHF. CDR3 DNA sequence: TGTGCCAGCAGCTCCTTCCGTAGCAATCAGCCCCAGCATTTT.